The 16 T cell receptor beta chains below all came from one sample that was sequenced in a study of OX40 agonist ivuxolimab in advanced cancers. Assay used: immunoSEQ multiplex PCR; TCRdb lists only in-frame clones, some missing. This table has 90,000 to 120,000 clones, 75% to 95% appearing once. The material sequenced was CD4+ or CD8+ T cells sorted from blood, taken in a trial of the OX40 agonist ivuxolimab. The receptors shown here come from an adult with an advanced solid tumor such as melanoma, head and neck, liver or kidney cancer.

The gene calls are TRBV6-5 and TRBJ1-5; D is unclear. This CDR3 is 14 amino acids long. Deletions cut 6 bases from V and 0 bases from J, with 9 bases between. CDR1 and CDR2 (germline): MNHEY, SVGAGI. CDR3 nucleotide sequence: TGTGCCAGCAGGGGAGTAAATAGCAATCAGCCCCAGCATTTT. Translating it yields CASRGVNSNQPQHF.

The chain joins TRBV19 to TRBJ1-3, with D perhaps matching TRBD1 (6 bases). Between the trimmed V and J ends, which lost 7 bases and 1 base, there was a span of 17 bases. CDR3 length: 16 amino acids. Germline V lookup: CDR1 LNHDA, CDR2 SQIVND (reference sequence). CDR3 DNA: TGTGCCAGTACCTACGTAGGGGGGCGTTCTGGAAACACCATATATTTT. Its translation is CASTYVGGRSGNTIYF. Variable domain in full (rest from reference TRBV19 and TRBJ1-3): DGGITQSPKYLFRKEGQNVTLSCEQNLNHDAMYWYRQDPGQGLRLIYYSQIVNDFQKGDIAEGYSVSREKKESFPLTVTSAQKNPTAFYLCASTYVGGRSGNTIYFGEGSWLTVV.

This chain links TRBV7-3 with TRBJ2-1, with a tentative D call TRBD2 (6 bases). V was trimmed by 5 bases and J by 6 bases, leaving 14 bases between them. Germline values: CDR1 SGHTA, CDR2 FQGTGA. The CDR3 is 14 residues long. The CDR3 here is CASSLGSGINEQFF. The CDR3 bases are TGTGCCAGCAGCCTCGGGAGCGGAATCAATGAGCAGTTCTTC.

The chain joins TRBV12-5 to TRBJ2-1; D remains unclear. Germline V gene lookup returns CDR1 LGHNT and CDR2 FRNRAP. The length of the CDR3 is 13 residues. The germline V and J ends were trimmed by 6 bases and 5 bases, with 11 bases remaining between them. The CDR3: CASGPSQDNEQFF. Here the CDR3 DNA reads TGTGCTAGTGGCCCTTCCCAAGACAATGAGCAGTTCTTC. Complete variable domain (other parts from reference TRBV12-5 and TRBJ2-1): DARVTQTPRHKVTEMGQEVTMRCQPILGHNTVFWYRQTMMQGLELLAYFRNRAPLDDSGMPKDRFSAEMPDATLATLKIQPSEPRDSAVYFCASGPSQDNEQFFGPGTRLTVL.

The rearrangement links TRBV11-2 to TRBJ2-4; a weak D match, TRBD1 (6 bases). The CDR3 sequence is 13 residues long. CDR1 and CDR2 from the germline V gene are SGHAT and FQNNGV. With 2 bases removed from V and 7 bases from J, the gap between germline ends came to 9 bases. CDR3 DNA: TGTGCCAGCAGCTTAAACAGGGCGAACATTCAGTACTTC. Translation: CASSLNRANIQYF.

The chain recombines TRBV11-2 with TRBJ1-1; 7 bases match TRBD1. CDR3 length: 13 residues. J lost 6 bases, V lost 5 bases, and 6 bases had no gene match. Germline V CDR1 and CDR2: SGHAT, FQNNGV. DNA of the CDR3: TGTGCCAGCAGCCCACTGACAGGGCCTGAAGCTTTCTTT. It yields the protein CASSPLTGPEAFF.

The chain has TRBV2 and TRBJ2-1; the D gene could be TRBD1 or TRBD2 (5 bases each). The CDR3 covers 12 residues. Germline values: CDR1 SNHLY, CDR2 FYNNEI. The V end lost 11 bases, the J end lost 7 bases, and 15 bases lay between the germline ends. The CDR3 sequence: CAGGPGYNEQFF. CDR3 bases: TGTGCCGGGGGACCAGGGTATAATGAGCAGTTCTTC.

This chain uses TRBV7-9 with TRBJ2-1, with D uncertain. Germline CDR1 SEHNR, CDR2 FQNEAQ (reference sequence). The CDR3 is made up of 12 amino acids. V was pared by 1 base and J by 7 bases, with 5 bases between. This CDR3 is CASSLGRNEQFF. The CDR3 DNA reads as TGTGCCAGCAGCTTAGGACGGAATGAGCAGTTCTTC.

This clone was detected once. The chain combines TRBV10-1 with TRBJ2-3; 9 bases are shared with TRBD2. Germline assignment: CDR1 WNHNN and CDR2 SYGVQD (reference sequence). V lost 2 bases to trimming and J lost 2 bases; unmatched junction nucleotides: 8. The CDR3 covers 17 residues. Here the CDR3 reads CASSEIRVAGVTDTQYF. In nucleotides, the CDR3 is TGCGCCAGCAGTGAGATAAGGGTAGCGGGGGTCACAGATACGCAGTATTTT.

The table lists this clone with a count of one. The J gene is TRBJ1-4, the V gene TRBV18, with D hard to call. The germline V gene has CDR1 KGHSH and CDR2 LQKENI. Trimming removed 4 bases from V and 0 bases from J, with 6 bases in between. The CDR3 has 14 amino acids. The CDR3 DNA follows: TGTGCCAGCTCACTCCGTGCAACTAATGAAAAACTGTTTTTT. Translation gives CASSLRATNEKLFF.

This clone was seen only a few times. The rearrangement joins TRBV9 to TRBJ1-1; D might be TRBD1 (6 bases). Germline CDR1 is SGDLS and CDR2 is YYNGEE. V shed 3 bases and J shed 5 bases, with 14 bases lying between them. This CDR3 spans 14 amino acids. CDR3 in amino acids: CASSALTGRTEAFF. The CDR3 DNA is TGTGCCAGCAGCGCCTTGACAGGCCGGACTGAAGCTTTCTTT.

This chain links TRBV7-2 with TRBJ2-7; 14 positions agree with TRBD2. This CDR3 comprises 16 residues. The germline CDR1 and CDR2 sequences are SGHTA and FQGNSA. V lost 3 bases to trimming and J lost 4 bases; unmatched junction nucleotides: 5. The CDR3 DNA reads TGTGCCAGCAGCTTCTGGACTAGCGGGAGGACGTACGAGCAGTACTTC. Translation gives CASSFWTSGRTYEQYF.

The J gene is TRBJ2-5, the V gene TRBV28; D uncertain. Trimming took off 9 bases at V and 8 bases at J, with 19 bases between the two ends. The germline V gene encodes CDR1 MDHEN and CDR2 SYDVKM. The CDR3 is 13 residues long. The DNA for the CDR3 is TGTGCCAGTCGGCCGGACGCCCTTAAAACCCAGTACTTC. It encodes CASRPDALKTQYF.

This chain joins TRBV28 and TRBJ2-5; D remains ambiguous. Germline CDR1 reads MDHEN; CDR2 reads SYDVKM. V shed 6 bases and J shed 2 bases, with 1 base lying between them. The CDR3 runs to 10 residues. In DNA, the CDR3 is TGTGCCAGCAGGCAAGAGACCCAGTACTTC. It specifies CASRQETQYF.

CDR3 bases: TGCGCCAGCAGCTGGTCTAGCGGGAGAAACTACGAGCAGTACTTC. This codes for CASSWSSGRNYEQYF. The chain is built from TRBV5-1 and TRBJ2-7; 10 positions match TRBD2. This CDR3 is 15 amino acids long. The junction had 6 bases not matched to a gene; V was cut back by 3 bases and J by 3 bases. In germline, CDR1 is SGHRS, CDR2 YFSETQ.

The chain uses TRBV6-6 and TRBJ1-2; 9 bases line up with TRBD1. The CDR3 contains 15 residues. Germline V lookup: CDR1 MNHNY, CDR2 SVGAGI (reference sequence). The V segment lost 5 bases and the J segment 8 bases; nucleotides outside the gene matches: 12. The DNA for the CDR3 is TGTGCCAGCAGTAGGGCCGGACAGGGGTTAGGAGGCTACACCTTC. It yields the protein CASSRAGQGLGGYTF.